Following are 17 T cell receptor beta chains from one sample sequenced in a study of T cell repertoires in cytomegalovirus infection. TCRdb redid the calling of the reads with MiXCR, one entry per CDR3 protein. The sample shows over 250,000 distinct CDR3 sequences, about 25% of them seen only once. Material: PBMCs. These receptors all stem from a human donor in good health (CMV status not recorded). Some clones in this sample may be carry-over from other donors' samples.

For this clonotype: No conserved phenylalanine or tryptophan is present at the end of the CDR3, so a read error is the likely explanation. Here the CDR3 DNA reads TGTGCCACCCGGTCCGGGGGGGACACTGAAGCTTTCTCT. Its protein is CATRSGGDTEAFS. The chain links TRBV10-3 to TRBJ1-1; perhaps TRBD1 as D (5 bases). The germline V gene encodes CDR1 ENHRY and CDR2 SYGVKD. V dropped 10 bases and J dropped 3 bases, with 15 bases sitting between them. The CDR3 covers 13 residues.

The sample holds many counts of this clonotype. V usage is TRBV7-2 and J usage is TRBJ1-1; no reliable D call. Per the germline V gene, CDR1 is SGHTA and CDR2 is FQGNSA. V was shortened by 5 bases and J by 1 base, with 8 bases between the two germline ends. There are 13 residues in the CDR3. The chain's CDR3 is CASSRDRNTEAFF. As DNA, the CDR3 is TGTGCCAGCAGCCGCGACCGGAACACTGAAGCTTTCTTT.

The V and J genes are TRBV20-1 and TRBJ2-7; TRBD1 is a possible D gene (5 bases). Trimming took off 2 bases at V and 0 bases at J, with 14 bases between the two ends. The V gene's germline CDR1 is DFQATT and CDR2 SNEGSKA (reference sequence). This CDR3 comprises 15 residues. CDR3 in DNA: TGCAGTGCTAGACGAGGACACTTCAGCTCCTACGAGCAGTACTTC. Its protein is CSARRGHFSSYEQYF.

This clonotype has at least ten counts. The V gene is TRBV7-2, the J gene TRBJ1-5, with 8 nucleotides matching TRBD1. Germline loops: CDR1 SGHTA, CDR2 FQGNSA. CDR3 size: 13 residues. V shed 4 bases, J shed 6 bases, and the junction held 2 bases outside the gene matches. Written as DNA, the CDR3 is TGTGCCAGCAGCTCGGACAGGGTTCAGCCCCAGCATTTT. The encoded protein is CASSSDRVQPQHF. Using reference TRBV7-2 and TRBJ1-5 for the parts outside the CDR3, the full variable domain is GAGVSQSPSNKVTEKGKDVELRCDPISGHTALYWYRQSLGQGLEFLIYFQGNSAPDKSGLPSDRFSAERTGGSVSTLTIQRTQQEDSAVYLCASSSDRVQPQHFGDGTRLSIL.

J is TRBJ1-1 and V is TRBV5-4; D gene uncertain. V lost 2 bases and J 10 bases, leaving 9 bases between the germline ends. CDR3 size: 11 residues. Germline CDR1 reads SGHNT; CDR2 reads YYREEE (reference sequence). The CDR3 nucleotides read TGTGCCAGCAGCTTAAACCGCGTAGCTTTCTTT. Translated: CASSLNRVAFF.

Many counts were recorded for this clonotype. The V and J genes are TRBV7-2 and TRBJ2-5; D might be TRBD1 (6 bases). Germline CDR1 reads SGHTA; CDR2 reads FQGNSA. V lost 6 bases and J lost 6, with 11 bases in between. The CDR3 is 12 amino acids. The chain's CDR3 is CASSQGLKTQYF. CDR3 bases: TGTGCCAGCAGTCAGGGGTTGAAGACCCAGTACTTC.

This clonotype was observed a handful of times. The chain combines TRBV19 with TRBJ1-2; 7 nucleotides align to TRBD1. This CDR3 contains 14 residues. CDR1 and CDR2 from the germline V gene are LNHDA and SQIVND (reference sequence). V dropped 7 bases and J dropped 2; count of bases not matched to a gene: 7. The CDR3 region is CASTRQGVNYGYTF. CDR3 DNA: TGTGCCAGTACCCGACAGGGAGTGAACTATGGCTACACCTTC.

About this clonotype: One base away lies a much larger clone, so this may be a sequencing read error. The chain is built from TRBV7-3 and TRBJ2-2, with D unclear. Germline V gives CDR1 SGHTA, CDR2 FQGTGA. The CDR3 extends over 14 amino acids. V dropped 6 bases and J dropped 1 base, with 9 bases sitting between them. CDR3 protein: CASRKGVNTGELFF. The DNA of the CDR3 is TGTGCCAGCAGGAAGGGCGTGAACACCGGGGAGCTGTTTTTT.

The chain links TRBV28 to TRBJ1-2; TRBD1 matches 8 bases. In germline, CDR1 is MDHEN, CDR2 SYDVKM. The length of the CDR3 is 15 residues. V gave up 3 bases and J gave up 2 bases; unmatched junction bases: 5. The DNA of the CDR3 is TGTGCCAGCAGTTTCCCAGGGGGCCTCAACTATGGCTACACCTTC. As protein: CASSFPGGLNYGYTF.

This clonotype turned up a few times. CDR3 bases: TGTGCCAGCAGGGGCGCTGACTATGGCTACACCTTC. It specifies CASRGADYGYTF. This chain links TRBV25-1 with TRBJ1-2, with unresolved D. The CDR3 runs 12 residues. Germline CDR1 is MGHDK and CDR2 is SYGVNS. V lost 6 bases, J lost 3 bases, and 8 bases lay in between.

This clonotype was detected many times. V is TRBV7-2 and J is TRBJ1-6, with D perhaps matching TRBD1 (6 bases). V lost 3 bases and J 11 bases, leaving 17 bases between the germline ends. This CDR3 has 15 amino acids. Germline loops: CDR1 SGHTA, CDR2 FQGNSA. The CDR3 DNA sequence: TGTGCCAGCAGCTTTACAGGGATCGGGTTTGCACCCCTCCACTTT. Its translation: CASSFTGIGFAPLHF. The full variable domain, with the rest looked up from reference TRBV7-2 and TRBJ1-6, is GAGVSQSPSNKVTEKGKDVELRCDPISGHTALYWYRQSLGQGLEFLIYFQGNSAPDKSGLPSDRFSAERTGGSVSTLTIQRTQQEDSAVYLCASSFTGIGFAPLHFGNGTRLTVT.

The rearrangement joins TRBV11-1 to TRBJ1-1; 11 positions match TRBD1. J was trimmed by 4 bases and V by 4 bases; bases with no gene match: 5. This CDR3 comprises 15 residues. CDR1 SGHAT and CDR2 FQDESV come from the germline V gene (reference sequence). The DNA of the CDR3 is TGTGCCAGCAGCTCCCGGACAGGGGGCGGCACTGAAGCTTTCTTT. The encoded protein is CASSSRTGGGTEAFF. Together with reference TRBV11-1 and TRBJ1-1, the CDR3 gives the full variable domain: EAEVAQSPRYKITEKSQAVAFWCDPISGHATLYWYRQILGQGPELLVQFQDESVVDDSQLPKDRFSAERLKGVDSTLKIQPAELGDSAMYLCASSSRTGGGTEAFFGQGTRLTVV.

The V call is TRBV6-1, the J call TRBJ1-1, with 8 bases identical to TRBD1. Per the germline V gene, CDR1 is MNHNS and CDR2 is SASEGT. J lost 2 bases, V lost 6 bases, and 11 bases had no gene match. The CDR3 extends over 16 amino acids. Here the CDR3 DNA reads TGTGCCAGCAGAAAACAGGGGGATAGACCCAACACTGAAGCTTTCTTT. It is translated as CASRKQGDRPNTEAFF.

This clonotype was counted ten times or more. The rearrangement joins TRBV11-2 to TRBJ1-2; D is uncertain. From germline, CDR1 is SGHAT and CDR2 FQNNGV. The CDR3 length is 14 residues. Deletions cut 2 bases from V and 2 bases from J, with 9 bases between. DNA for the CDR3: TGTGCCAGCAGCTTAAATGCAGCCAACTATGGCTACACCTTC. Translating it yields CASSLNAANYGYTF.

CDR3 coding DNA: TGCGCCAGCAGCCAAGGGACTTCCCAAGAGACCCAGTACTTC. It codes for CASSQGTSQETQYF. V gene TRBV5-1 combines with J gene TRBJ2-5, with a weak D call TRBD2 (6 bases). The CDR3 length is 14 residues. Germline CDR1 reads SGHRS; CDR2 reads YFSETQ. With 4 bases removed from V and 1 base from J, the gap between germline ends came to 11 bases.

This clonotype was seen a few times. The chain employs TRBV5-6 and TRBJ1-6, with 9 bases that match TRBD1. J gave up 9 bases and V 4 bases, and 11 bases lay outside the gene matches. CDR1 is SGHDT and CDR2 is YYEEEE in the germline V gene. CDR3 length equals 16 residues. CDR3: CASSPVVTGGFSPLHF. CDR3 nucleotides: TGTGCCAGCAGCCCGGTCGTGACAGGGGGTTTTTCACCCCTCCACTTT.

This clonotype was seen more than once but under ten times. The CDR3 spells CASSYGAGLQETQYF. CDR3 in DNA: TGTGCCAGCAGTTACGGGGCGGGCCTCCAAGAGACCCAGTACTTC. V is TRBV6-2 or TRBV6-3 and J is TRBJ2-5; tentatively, D is TRBD1 or TRBD2 (5 bases each). There are 15 residues in the CDR3. Trimming left V 2 bases short and J 1 base short, with 11 bases between. Per germline, CDR1 MNHEY and CDR2 SVGEGT.